Sequencing of this T cell receptor (beta chain) was carried out in a study of blood T cell repertoires in COVID-19 (dated by TCRdb to about 2020). Context from the whole study: Samples covering the acute and convalescent phases of COVID-19 were provided by collaborators in the United States, Italy and Spain. The material from the prospective study consisted of cDNA or gDNA derived from T cells, B-cell-depleted T cells, or PBMCs. The dataset comprised deeply sampled blood TCRbeta repertoires from subjects exposed to, actively infected with, or recovered from COVID-19. A freely available public database, intended as a resource for researchers studying the immune response to SARS-CoV-2, is where the repertoires were released. Samples came from the ongoing ImmuneRACE study (first 160 participants) plus 1,254 subjects from 6 global collaborators. A de-identified subject ID, COVID-19 status, age in years and sex were almost always included in the sample metadata. Where available, HLA class I and class II types were taken from metadata supplied by the sample provider and were not determined by assay-based typing.

As concerns this clone: Its antigen remains undetermined. No quality values exist for individual bases; no much larger clone is one base distant.

TCRbeta CDR3 regions were amplified from genomic DNA by means of the immunoSEQ Assay, a bias-controlled multiplex PCR. As for the original processing: Nucleated cell counts per sample were estimated from amplification of reference gene primers within the assay. To quantify the absolute abundance of each unique TCRbeta CDR3 rearrangement, sequence reads were collapsed and filtered. For each sample, productive Simpson clonality was calculated by taking the square root of Simpson's diversity index across productive rearrangements. Sourced from immuneACCESS, this table was stored by TCRdb with only in-frame sequences that have V and J called. A share of the clones is absent; for the studies checked, an unresolved V gene accounts for under half, and the remainder has no known explanation. V, J and clone size are those of that table, while D and trimming were read from the DNA. This sample gives roughly 49,000 clones in total; 89% of them show up just once. Roughly 5.3% of the sample lies in the top ten.

The CDR3, from cysteine to phenylalanine, totals 17 residues. Only CDR3 DNA is held: 51 bases, read in frame from base 1. Clipping removes 6 bases from V and 1 base from J, with 11 as the unmatched junction base count. Looking up the germline V gene yields CDR1 SNHLY and CDR2 FYNNEI. Each collaborating institution followed its own protocols to collect whole blood in K2EDTA tubes. Collaborator samples were shipped for TCRbeta analysis as frozen whole blood, isolated PBMCs, or DNA extracted from either sample type. What the research found in general, with its limitations: How much clinical and demographic metadata was included differed by source and by participant, and the metadata was provided uncurated.

The material sequenced was peripheral blood. This clonotype originated in a man in his sixties with active COVID-19. Recombination linked TRBV2 to TRBJ2-4; a stretch of 8 junction bases matches TRBD1. The nucleotide sequence reads as follows: TGTGCCAGCAGGGAAAGACTACAGGGGGAGGCCAAAAACATTCAGTACTTC. Its product reads: CASRERLQGEAKNIQYF.